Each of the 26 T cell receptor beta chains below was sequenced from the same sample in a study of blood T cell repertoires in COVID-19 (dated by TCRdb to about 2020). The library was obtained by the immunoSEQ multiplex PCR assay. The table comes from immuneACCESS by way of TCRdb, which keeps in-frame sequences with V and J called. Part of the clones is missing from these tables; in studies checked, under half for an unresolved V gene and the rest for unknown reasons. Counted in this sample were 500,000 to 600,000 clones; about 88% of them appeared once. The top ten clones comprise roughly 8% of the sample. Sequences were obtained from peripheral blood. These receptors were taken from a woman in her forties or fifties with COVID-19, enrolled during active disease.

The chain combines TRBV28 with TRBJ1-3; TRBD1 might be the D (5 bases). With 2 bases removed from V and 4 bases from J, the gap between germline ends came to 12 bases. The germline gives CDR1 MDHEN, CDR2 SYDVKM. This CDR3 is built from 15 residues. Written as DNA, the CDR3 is TGTGCCAGCAGTTTAGGGGGGAATGCGGGAAACACCATATATTTT. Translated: CASSLGGNAGNTIYF.

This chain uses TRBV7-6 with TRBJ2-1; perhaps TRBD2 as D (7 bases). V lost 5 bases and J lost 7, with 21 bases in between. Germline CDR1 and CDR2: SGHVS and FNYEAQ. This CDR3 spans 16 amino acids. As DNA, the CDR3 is TGTGCCAGCAGCCTACTCGCGGGGGCTGTGGGGAATGAGCAGTTCTTC. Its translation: CASSLLAGAVGNEQFF.

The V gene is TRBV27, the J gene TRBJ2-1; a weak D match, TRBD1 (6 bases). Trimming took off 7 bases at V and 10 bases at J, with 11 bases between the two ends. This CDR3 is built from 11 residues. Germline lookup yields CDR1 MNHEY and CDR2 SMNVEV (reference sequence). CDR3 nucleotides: TGTGCCAGCATTACGGGGACAGAGCAGTTCTTC. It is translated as CASITGTEQFF.

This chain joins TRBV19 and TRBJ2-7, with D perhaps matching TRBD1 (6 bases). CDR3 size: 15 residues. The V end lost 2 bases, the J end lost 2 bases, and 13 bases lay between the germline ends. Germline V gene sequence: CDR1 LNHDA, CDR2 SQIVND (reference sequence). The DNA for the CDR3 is TGTGCCAGTAGTATATCCGCCAGGGGTCCCTACGAGCAGTACTTC. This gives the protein CASSISARGPYEQYF.

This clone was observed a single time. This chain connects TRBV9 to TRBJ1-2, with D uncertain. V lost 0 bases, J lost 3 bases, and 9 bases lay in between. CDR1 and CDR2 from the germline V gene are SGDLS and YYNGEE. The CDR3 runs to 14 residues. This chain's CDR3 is CASSVGPGHYGYTF. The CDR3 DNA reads TGTGCCAGCAGCGTAGGGCCAGGTCACTATGGCTACACCTTC.

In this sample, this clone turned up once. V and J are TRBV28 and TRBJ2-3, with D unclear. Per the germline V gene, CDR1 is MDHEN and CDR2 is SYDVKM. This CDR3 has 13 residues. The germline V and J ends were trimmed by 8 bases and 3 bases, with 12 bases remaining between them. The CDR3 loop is CASSGLETDTQYF. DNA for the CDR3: TGTGCCAGCTCAGGTCTCGAGACAGATACGCAGTATTTT.

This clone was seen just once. The CDR3 DNA reads as TGTGCCAGCAGCGTAGGCAGCCTAGGGGCTTACGAGCAGTACTTC. Translated: CASSVGSLGAYEQYF. The V call is TRBV9, the J call TRBJ2-7, with D possibly TRBD1 on 5 matching bases. The CDR3 sequence is 15 residues long. Trimming removed 0 bases at V and 4 bases at J, with 14 bases between. Germline V gene sequence: CDR1 SGDLS, CDR2 YYNGEE.

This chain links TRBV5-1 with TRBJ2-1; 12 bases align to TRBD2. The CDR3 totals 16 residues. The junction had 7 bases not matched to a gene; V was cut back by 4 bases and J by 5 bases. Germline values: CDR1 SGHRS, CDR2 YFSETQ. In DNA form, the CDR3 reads TGCGCCAGCAGCCCCCGGACTAGCGGGGCCGACAATGAGCAGTTCTTC. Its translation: CASSPRTSGADNEQFF.

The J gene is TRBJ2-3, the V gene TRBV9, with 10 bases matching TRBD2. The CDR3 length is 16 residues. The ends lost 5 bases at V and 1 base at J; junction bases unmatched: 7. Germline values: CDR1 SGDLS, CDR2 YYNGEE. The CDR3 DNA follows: TGTGCCAGCAGACACAATCTAGCGGGGGGCACAGATACGCAGTATTTT. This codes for CASRHNLAGGTDTQYF.

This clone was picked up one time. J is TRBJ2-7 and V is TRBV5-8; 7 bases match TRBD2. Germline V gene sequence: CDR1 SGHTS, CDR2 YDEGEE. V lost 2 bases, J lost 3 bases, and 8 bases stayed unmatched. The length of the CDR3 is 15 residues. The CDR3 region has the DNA TGTGCCAGCAGCTTTACTAGCGTACCTGACTACGAGCAGTACTTC. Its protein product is CASSFTSVPDYEQYF. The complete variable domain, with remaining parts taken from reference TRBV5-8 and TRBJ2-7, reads EAGVTQSPTHLIKTRGQQATLRCSPISGHTSVYWYQQALGLGLQFLLWYDEGEERNRGNFPPRFSGRQFPNYSSELNVNALELEDSALYLCASSFTSVPDYEQYFGPGTRLTVT.

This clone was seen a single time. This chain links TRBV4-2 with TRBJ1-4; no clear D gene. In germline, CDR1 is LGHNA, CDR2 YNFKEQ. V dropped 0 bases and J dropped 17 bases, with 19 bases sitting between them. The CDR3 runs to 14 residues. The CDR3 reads CASSQDSSSPPGFF. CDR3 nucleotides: TGTGCCAGCAGCCAAGATTCCAGCTCCCCCCCGGGTTTTTTT.

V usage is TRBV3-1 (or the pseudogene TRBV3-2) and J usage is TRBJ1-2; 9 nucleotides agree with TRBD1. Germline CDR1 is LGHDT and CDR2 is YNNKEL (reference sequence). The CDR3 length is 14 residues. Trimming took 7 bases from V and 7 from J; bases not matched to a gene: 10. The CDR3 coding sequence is TGTGCCAGCACACCGGGACAGGGACTAAGTGGCTACACCTTC. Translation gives CASTPGQGLSGYTF.

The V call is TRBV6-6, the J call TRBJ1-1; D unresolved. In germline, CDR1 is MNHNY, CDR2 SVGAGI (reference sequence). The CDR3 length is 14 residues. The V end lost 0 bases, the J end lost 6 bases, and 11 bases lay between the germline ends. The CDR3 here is CASSYSSGVAEAFF. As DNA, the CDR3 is TGTGCCAGCAGTTACTCGAGCGGGGTCGCTGAAGCTTTCTTT.

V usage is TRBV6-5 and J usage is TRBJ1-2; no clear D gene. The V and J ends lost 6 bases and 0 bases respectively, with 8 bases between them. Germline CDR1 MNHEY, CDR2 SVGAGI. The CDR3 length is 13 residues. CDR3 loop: CASRGAANYGYTF. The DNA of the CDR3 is TGTGCCAGCAGAGGAGCAGCTAACTATGGCTACACCTTC.

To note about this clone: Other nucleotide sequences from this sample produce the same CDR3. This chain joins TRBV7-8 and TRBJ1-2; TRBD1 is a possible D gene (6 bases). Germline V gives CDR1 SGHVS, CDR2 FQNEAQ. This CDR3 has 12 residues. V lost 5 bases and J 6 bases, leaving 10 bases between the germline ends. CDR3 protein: CASSLTGNGYTF. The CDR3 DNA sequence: TGTGCCAGCAGCCTTACAGGGAATGGCTACACCTTC.

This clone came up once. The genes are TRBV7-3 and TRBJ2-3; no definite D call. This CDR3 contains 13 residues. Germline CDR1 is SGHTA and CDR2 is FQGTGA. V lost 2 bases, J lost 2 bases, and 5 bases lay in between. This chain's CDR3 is CASSLGHTDTQYF. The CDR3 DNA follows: TGTGCCAGCAGCTTAGGGCACACAGATACGCAGTATTTT.

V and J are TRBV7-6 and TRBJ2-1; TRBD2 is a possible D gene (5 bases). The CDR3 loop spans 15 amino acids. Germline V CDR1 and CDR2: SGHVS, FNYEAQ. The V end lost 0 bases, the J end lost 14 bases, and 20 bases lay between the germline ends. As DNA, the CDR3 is TGTGCCAGCAGCTTAGCACTAGATTTCGGGGAAGCAGAGTTCTTC. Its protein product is CASSLALDFGEAEFF.

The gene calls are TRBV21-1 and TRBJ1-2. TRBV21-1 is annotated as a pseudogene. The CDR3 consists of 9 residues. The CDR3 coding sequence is TGTGCCAGTGATCGGGGCTACACCTTC. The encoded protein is CASDRGYTF.

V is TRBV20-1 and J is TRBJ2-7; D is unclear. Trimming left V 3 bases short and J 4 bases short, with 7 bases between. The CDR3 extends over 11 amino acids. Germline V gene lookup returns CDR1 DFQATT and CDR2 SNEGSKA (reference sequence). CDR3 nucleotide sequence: TGCAGTGCTAGTGCCAGGTACGAGCAGTACTTC. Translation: CSASARYEQYF.

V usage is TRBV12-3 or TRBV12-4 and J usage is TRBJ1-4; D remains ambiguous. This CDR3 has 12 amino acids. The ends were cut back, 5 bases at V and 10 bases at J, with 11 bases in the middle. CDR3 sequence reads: CASSPNRGKLFF. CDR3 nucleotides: TGTGCCAGCAGTCCGAACCGGGGAAAACTGTTTTTT.

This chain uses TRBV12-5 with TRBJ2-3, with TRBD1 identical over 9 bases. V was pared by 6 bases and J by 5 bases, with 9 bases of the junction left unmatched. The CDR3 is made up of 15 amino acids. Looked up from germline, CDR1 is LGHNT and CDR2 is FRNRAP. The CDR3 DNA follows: TGTGCTAGTGGCCCGGACAGGGGCACGATAGATACGCAGTATTTT. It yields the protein CASGPDRGTIDTQYF.

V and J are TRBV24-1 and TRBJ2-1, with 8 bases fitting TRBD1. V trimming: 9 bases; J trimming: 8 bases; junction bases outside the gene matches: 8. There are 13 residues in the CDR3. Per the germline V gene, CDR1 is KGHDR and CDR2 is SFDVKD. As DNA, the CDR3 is TGTGCCACCGGGCAGGGGGCAGGAGATGAGCAGTTCTTC. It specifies CATGQGAGDEQFF.

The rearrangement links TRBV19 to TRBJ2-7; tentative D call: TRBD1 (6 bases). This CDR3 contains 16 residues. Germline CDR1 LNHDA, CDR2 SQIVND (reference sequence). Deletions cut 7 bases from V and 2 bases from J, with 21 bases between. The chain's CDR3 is CASISGGVGGAYEQYF. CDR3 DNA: TGTGCCAGTATCTCAGGTGGGGTTGGGGGCGCCTACGAGCAGTACTTC.

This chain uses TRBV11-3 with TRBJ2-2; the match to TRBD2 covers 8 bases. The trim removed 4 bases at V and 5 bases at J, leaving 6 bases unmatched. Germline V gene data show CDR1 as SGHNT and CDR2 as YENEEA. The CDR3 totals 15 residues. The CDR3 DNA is TGTGCCAGCAGCTCCGGGACTAGGCCGACCGGGGAGCTGTTTTTT. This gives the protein CASSSGTRPTGELFF.

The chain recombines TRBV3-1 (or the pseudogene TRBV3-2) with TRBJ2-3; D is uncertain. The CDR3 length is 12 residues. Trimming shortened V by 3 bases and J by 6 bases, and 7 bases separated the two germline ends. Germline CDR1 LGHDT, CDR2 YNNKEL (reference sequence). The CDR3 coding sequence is TGTGCCAGCAGCCAGTTAGATGATACGCAGTATTTT. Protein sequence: CASSQLDDTQYF.

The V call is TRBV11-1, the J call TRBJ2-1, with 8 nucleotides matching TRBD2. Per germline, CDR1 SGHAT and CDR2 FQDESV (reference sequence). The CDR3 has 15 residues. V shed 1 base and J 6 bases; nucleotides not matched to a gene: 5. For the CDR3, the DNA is TGTGCCAGCAGCTTAGGGCGGGGGGCTTCCAATGAGCAGTTCTTC. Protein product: CASSLGRGASNEQFF. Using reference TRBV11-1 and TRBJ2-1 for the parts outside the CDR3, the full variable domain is EAEVAQSPRYKITEKSQAVAFWCDPISGHATLYWYRQILGQGPELLVQFQDESVVDDSQLPKDRFSAERLKGVDSTLKIQPAELGDSAMYLCASSLGRGASNEQFFGPGTRLTVL.